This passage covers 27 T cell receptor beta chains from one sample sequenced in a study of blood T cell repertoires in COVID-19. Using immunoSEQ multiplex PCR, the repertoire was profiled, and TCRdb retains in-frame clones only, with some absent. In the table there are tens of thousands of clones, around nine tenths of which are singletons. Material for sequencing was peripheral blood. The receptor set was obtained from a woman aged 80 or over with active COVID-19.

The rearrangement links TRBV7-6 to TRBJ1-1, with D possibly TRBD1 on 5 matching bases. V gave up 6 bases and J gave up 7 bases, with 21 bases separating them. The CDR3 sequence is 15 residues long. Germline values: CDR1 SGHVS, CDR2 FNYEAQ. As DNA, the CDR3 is TGTGCCAGCAGTCGGGGGACCTACAAAGGTGATGAAGCTTTCTTT. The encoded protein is CASSRGTYKGDEAFF.

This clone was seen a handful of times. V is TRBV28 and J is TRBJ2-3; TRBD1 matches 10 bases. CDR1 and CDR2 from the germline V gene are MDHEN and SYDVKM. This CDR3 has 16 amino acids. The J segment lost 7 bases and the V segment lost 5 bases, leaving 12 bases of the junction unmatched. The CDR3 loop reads CASSLTGTGDRYTQYF. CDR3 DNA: TGTGCCAGCAGTCTAACCGGGACAGGGGATAGATATACGCAGTATTTT.

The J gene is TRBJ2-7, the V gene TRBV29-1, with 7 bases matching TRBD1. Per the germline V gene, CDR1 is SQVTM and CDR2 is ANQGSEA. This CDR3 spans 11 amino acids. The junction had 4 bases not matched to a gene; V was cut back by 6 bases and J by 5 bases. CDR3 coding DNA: TGCAGCGTGGGACAGCTAAACGAGCAGTACTTC. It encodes CSVGQLNEQYF.

The CDR3 DNA follows: TGCAGCGTTGAAGGGGGGAGGTGGGGCACAGATACGCAGTATTTT. Amino acid sequence: CSVEGGRWGTDTQYF. This chain connects TRBV29-1 to TRBJ2-3, with D maybe TRBD2 (6 bases). The CDR3 is made up of 15 amino acids. Trimming shortened V by 1 base and J by 1 base, and 12 bases separated the two germline ends. Germline V CDR1 and CDR2: SQVTM, ANQGSEA.

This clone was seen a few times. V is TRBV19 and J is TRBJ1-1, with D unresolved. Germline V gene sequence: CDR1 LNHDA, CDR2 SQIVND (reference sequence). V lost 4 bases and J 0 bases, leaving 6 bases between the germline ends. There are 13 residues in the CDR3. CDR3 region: CASSRHMNTEAFF. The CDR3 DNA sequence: TGTGCCAGTAGTAGACACATGAACACTGAAGCTTTCTTT. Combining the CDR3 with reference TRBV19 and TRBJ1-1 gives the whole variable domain DGGITQSPKYLFRKEGQNVTLSCEQNLNHDAMYWYRQDPGQGLRLIYYSQIVNDFQKGDIAEGYSVSREKKESFPLTVTSAQKNPTAFYLCASSRHMNTEAFFGQGTRLTVV.

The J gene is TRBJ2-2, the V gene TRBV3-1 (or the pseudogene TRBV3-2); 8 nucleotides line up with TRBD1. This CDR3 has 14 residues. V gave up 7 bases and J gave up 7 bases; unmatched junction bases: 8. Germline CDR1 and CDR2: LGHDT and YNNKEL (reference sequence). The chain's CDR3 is CASNAQGAGGELFF. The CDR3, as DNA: TGTGCCAGCAACGCCCAGGGGGCCGGCGGGGAGCTGTTTTTT.

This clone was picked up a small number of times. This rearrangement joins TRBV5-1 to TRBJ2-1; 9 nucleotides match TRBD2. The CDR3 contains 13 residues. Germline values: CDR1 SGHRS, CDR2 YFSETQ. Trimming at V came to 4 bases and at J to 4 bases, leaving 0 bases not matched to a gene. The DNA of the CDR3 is TGCGCCAGCAGCACTAGCGGGTACAATGAGCAGTTCTTC. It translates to CASSTSGYNEQFF.

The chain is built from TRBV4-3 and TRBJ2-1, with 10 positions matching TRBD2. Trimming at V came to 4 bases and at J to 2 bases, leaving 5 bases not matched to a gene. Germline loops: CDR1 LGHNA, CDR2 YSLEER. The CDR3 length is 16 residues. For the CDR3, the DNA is TGCGCCAGCAGCCGCTTCCTAGCGGGAGCCTACAATGAGCAGTTCTTC. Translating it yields CASSRFLAGAYNEQFF.

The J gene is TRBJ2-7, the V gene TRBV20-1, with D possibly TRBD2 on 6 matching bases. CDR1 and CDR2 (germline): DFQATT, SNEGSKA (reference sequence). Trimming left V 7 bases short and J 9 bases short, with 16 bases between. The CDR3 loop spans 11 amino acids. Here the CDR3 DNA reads TGCAGTGGGTGGGTTGACGGGAGGCAGTACTTC. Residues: CSGWVDGRQYF.

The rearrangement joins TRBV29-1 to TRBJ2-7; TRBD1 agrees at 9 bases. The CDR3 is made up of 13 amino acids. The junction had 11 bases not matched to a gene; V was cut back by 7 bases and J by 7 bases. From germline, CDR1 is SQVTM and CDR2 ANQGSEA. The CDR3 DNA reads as TGCAGCGCTCGGAACTGGGGGACAGGGGAGCAGTACTTC. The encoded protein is CSARNWGTGEQYF.

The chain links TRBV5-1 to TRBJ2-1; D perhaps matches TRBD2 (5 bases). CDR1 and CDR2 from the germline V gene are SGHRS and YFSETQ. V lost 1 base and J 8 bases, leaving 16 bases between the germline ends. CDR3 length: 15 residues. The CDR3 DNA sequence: TGCGCCAGCAGCTTGACTACCGGAGGCCATGATGAGCAGTTCTTC. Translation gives CASSLTTGGHDEQFF.

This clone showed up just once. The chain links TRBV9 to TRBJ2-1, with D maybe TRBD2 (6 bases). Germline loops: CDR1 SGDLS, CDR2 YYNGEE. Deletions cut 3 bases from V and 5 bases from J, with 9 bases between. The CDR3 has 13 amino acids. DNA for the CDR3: TGTGCCAGCAGCGGCGGGACCGACAATGAGCAGTTCTTC. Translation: CASSGGTDNEQFF.

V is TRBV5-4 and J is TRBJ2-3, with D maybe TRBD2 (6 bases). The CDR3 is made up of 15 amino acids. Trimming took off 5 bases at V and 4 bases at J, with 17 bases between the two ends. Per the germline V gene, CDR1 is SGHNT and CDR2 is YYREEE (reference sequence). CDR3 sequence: CASSGTGVAADTQYF. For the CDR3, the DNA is TGTGCCAGCAGTGGTACGGGAGTAGCCGCAGATACGCAGTATTTT.

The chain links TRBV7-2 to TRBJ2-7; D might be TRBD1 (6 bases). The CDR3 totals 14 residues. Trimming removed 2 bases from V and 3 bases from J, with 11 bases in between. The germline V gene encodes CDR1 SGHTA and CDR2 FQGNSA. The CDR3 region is CASSLNRASYEQYF. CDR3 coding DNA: TGTGCCAGCAGCTTAAACAGGGCGAGCTACGAGCAGTACTTC.

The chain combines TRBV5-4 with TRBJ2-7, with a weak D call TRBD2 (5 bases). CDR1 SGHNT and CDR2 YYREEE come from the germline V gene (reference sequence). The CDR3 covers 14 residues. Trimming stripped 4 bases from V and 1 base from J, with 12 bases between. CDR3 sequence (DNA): TGTGCCAGCAGCCAAGACGGCGGGTCCTACGAGCAGTACTTC. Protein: CASSQDGGSYEQYF. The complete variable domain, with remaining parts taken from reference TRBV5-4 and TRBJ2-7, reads ETGVTQSPTHLIKTRGQQVTLRCSSQSGHNTVSWYQQALGQGPQFIFQYYREEENGRGNFPPRFSGLQFPNYSSELNVNALELDDSALYLCASSQDGGSYEQYFGPGTRLTVT.

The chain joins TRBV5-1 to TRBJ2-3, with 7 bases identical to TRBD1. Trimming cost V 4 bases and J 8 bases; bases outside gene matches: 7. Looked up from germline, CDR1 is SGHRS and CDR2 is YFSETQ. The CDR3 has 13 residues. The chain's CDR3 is CASSAGGGGTQYF. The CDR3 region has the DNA TGCGCCAGCAGCGCAGGGGGTGGGGGTACGCAGTATTTT. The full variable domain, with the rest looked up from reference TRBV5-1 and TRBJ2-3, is KAGVTQTPRYLIKTRGQQVTLSCSPISGHRSVSWYQQTPGQGLQFLFEYFSETQRNKGNFPGRFSGRQFSNSRSEMNVSTLELGDSALYLCASSAGGGGTQYFGPGTRLTVL.

The CDR3 DNA reads TGTGCCTGGAGTAAAGGACATCTTTACGAGCAGTACTTC. It is translated as CAWSKGHLYEQYF. V and J are TRBV30 and TRBJ2-7, with D maybe TRBD1 (5 bases). This CDR3 comprises 13 residues. V lost 2 bases to trimming and J lost 4 bases, with 12 bases between them. CDR1 is GTSNPN, CDR2 SVGIG, per germline (reference sequence).

For the CDR3, the DNA is TGTGCCAGCAGTTACTCCCTAGCGCGCTCCTACAATGAGCAGTTCTTC. This encodes CASSYSLARSYNEQFF. The chain joins TRBV6-5 to TRBJ2-1; the D gene is possibly TRBD2 (6 bases). Germline values: CDR1 MNHEY, CDR2 SVGAGI. V was shortened by 0 bases and J by 0 bases, with 9 bases between the two germline ends. This CDR3 is built from 16 residues.

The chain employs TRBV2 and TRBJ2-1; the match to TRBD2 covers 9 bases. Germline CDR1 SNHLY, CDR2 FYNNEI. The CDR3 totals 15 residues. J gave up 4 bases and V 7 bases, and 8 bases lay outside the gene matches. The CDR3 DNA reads TGTGCCAGCACCTTGCTAGCGGGAAATTACAATGAGCAGTTCTTC. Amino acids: CASTLLAGNYNEQFF.

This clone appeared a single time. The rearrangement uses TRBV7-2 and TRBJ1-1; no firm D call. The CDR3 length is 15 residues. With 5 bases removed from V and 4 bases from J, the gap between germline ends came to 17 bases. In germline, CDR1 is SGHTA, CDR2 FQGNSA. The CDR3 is CASSPPAVYPTEAFF. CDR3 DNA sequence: TGTGCCAGCAGCCCCCCGGCGGTGTATCCCACTGAAGCTTTCTTT.

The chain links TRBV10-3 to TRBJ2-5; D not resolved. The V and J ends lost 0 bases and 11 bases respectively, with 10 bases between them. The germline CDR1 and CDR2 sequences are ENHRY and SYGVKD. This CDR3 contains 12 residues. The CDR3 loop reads CAISESGSGQYF. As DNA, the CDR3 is TGTGCCATCAGTGAGTCGGGCTCTGGGCAGTACTTC.

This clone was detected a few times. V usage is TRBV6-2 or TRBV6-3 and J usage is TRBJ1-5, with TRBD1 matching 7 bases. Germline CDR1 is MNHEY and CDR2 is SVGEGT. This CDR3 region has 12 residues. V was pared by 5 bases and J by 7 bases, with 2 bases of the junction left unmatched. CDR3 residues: CASSGTVQPQHF. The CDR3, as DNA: TGTGCCAGCAGTGGGACAGTGCAGCCCCAGCATTTT.

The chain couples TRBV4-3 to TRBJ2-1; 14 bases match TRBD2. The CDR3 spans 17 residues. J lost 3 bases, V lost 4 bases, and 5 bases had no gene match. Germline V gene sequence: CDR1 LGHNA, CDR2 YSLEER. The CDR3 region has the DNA TGCGCCAGCAGCCGAACCGGGACTAGCGGGAGCTACAATGAGCAGTTCTTC. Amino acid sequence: CASSRTGTSGSYNEQFF.

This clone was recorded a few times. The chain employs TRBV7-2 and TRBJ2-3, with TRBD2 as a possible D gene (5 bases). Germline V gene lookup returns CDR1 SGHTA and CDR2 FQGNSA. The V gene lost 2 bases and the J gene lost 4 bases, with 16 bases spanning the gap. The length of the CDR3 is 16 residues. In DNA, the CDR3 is TGTGCCAGCAGCTTACCGCGGGCTACGTCGGCAGATACGCAGTATTTT. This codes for CASSLPRATSADTQYF.

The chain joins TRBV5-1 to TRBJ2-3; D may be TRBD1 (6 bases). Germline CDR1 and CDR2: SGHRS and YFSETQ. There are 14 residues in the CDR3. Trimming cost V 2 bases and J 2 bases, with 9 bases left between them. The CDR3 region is CASSFMGATDTQYF. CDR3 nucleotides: TGCGCCAGCAGCTTCATGGGGGCCACAGATACGCAGTATTTT.

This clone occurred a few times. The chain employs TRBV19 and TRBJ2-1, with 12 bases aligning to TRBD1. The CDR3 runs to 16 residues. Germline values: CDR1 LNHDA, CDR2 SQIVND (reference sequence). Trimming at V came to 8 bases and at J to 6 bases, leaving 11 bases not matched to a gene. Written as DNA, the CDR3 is TGTGCCAGTGGAGGGACAGGGGGCAATAACGTCAATGAGCAGTTCTTC. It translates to CASGGTGGNNVNEQFF.

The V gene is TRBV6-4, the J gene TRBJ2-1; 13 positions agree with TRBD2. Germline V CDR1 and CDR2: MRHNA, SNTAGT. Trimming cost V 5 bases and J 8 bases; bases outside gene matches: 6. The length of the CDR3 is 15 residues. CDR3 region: CASSKLAGGKDEQFF. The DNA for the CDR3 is TGTGCCAGCAGTAAACTAGCGGGAGGGAAGGATGAGCAGTTCTTC.